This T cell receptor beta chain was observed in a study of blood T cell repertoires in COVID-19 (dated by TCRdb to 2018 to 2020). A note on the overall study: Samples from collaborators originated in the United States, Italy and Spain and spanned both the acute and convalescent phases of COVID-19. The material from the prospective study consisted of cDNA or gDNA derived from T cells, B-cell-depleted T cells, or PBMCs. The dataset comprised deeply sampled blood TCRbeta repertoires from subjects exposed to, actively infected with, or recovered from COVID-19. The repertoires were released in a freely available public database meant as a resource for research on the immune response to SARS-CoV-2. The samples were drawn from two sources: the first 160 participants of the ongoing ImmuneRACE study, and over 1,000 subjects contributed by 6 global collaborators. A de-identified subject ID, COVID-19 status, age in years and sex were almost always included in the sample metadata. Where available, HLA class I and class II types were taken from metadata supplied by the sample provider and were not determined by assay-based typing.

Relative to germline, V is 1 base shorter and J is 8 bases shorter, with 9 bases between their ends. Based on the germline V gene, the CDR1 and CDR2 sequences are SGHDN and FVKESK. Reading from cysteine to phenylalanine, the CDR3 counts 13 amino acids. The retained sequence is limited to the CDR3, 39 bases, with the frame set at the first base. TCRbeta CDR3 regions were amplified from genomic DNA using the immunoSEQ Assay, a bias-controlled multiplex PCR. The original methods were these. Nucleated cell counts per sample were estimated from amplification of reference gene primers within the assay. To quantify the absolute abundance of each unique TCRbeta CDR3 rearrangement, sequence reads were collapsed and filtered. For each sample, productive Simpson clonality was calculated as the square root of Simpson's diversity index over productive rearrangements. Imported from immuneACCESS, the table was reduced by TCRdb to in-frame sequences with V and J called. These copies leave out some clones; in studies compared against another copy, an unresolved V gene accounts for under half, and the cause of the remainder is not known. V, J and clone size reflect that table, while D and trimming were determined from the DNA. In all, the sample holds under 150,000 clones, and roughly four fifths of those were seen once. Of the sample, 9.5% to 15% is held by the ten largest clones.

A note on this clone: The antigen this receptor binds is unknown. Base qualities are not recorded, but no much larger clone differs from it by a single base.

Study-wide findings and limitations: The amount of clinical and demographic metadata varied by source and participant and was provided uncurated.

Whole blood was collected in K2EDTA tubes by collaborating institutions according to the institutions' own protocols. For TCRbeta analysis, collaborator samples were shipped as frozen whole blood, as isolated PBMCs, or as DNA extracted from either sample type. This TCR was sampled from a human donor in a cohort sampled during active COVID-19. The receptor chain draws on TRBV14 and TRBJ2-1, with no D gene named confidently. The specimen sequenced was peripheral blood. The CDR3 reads CASSQVSSDEQFF. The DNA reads TGTGCCAGCAGCCAAGTAAGCAGCGATGAGCAGTTCTTC. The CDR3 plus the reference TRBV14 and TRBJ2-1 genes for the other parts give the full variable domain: EAGVTQFPSHSVIEKGQTVTLRCDPISGHDNLYWYRRVMGKEIKFLLHFVKESKQDESGMPNNRFLAERTGGTYSTLKVQPAELEDSGVYFCASSQVSSDEQFFGPGTRLTVL.